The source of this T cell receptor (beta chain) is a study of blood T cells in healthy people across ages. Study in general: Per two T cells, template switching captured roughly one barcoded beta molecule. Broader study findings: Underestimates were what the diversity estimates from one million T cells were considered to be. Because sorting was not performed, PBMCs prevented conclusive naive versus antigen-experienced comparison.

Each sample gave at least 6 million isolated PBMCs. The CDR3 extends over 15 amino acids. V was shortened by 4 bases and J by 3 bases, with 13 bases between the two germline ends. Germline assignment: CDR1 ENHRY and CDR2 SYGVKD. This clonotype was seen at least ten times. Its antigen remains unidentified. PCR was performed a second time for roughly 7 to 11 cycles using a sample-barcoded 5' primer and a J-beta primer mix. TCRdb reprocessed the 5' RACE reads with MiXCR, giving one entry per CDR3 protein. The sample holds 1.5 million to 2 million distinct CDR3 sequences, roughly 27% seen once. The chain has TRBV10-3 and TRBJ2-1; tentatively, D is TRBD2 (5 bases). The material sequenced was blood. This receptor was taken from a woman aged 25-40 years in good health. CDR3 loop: CAISGLGEGYNEQFF. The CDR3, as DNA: TGTGCCATCAGTGGCCTTGGTGAGGGCTACAATGAGCAGTTCTTC.